The entry below describes one T cell receptor (beta chain). This clonotype showed up many times. What this receptor recognizes is not known. Base qualities are not provided; no much larger clone lies one nucleotide away. The data stem from a study of T cells in Graves' hyperthyroidism and ophthalmopathy (dated by TCRdb to about 2019). Regarding the complete study: Peripheral blood was collected at initial diagnosis, before any treatment. A discovery cohort of around 100 patients, about 40 with Graves' ophthalmopathy and about 58 with stable Graves' hyperthyroidism, was used to find distinguishing TCR V-J signatures. An independent validation cohort of under 20 hyperthyroidism patients and 17 patients who later progressed to ophthalmopathy tested prospective prediction of ophthalmopathy. The roughly 94 discovery patients were randomly divided into training and test sets at a 7:3 ratio. Thyroid tissue and blood T-cell repertoires from six Graves' hyperthyroidism patients were also compared in the study. Following sampling, methimazole starting at 30 mg daily was given to hyperthyroidism patients, and high-dose intravenous methylprednisolone was given to ophthalmopathy patients. The paper describes TCR Vbeta CDR3 sequencing of roughly 130 peripheral blood samples, made up of 43 ophthalmopathy patients, some 80 hyperthyroidism patients and some 17 progressor patients. Results the study describes overall, beyond this receptor: Sample size was not statistically predetermined, and blinding of investigators to group allocation was not performed. Most expanded thyroid clonotypes (frequency above 0.001) were also detected in blood, a finding suggesting that blood repertoires may reflect thyroid immune responses. In validation, progression to ophthalmopathy was predicted by the model with approximately 67% sensitivity and 72% to 80% specificity, a median of approximately 6.5 months before onset. In cross-validation, a model built on a 13 V-J signature told ophthalmopathy apart from stable hyperthyroidism with approximately 90% sensitivity and around 84% specificity, and in testing the same model reached 80%/75%.

Amplification of TCR beta CDR3 regions was carried out from RNA transcripts. For the first round of RT-PCR on the TCR CDR3, the HTBI primer set was used together with the Qiagen OneStep RT-PCR kit. Libraries were constructed in a second round of multiplex PCR, after which size selection and purification were carried out. Libraries were sequenced paired-end with 100 bp reads on an Illumina HiSeq2000. For the original study's pipeline: SOAPnuke was used to process the raw data, throwing out any read that contained adapters or uncalled bases, had a mean Phred below 15, or lacked an exact constant-primer or identifier match. High-quality paired reads were merged with COPE v1.2.5, and unique nucleotide sequences were defined as clonotypes. MiTCR v1.1 was used to align the clonotypes against IMGT TRBV, TRBD and TRBJ reference segments. The analysis included only V-J combinations with a frequency above 0.0001, which together covered more than 98% of the repertoires. A TCS score was defined as the ratio between F50 (clonal expansion) and ExV (chaos), using BLOSUM62-based TCRdist between CDR3 peptides within each V-J. Welch's t-statistics and random forest reduced around 550 V-J features to around 14, which were used in a naive Bayes classifier (R e1071). Starting from the raw public reads, TCRdb applied fastp trimming at Q25, assembled clones with MiXCR and retained in-frame beta chains. When rows share a CDR3 protein, they turn into one entry using the most common DNA and genes. The V and J calls follow TCRdb's processing rather than the paper's. In this sample the table shows 300,000 to 450,000 distinct CDR3 sequences, less than 15% of which occur a single time. The ten largest clones capture around 20% of the sample.

Trimmed from V: 0 bases; trimmed from J: 4 bases; junction bases lacking a gene match: 2. CDR1 and CDR2 (SGHAT, FQNNGV) derive from the germline V gene. Its CDR3 holds 14 amino acids, cysteine through phenylalanine. The entry retains the CDR3 DNA only, 42 bases that are in frame from base 1. Hyperthyroidism patients were newly diagnosed, had a disease duration of under 2 months, and were aged 18 to 65 years. The study excluded patients with uncontrolled infections, other autoimmune diseases, pregnancy or lactation. Diagnoses relied on clinical symptoms, serum thyroxine and TRAb, thyroid ultrasound and orbital computed tomography. For progressor patients, blood was drawn at the first diagnosis of hyperthyroidism, before any ophthalmopathy symptoms had appeared. PBMCs were isolated from 7.5 to 10 ml of fresh peripheral blood by Ficoll-Paque density gradient centrifugation. Progressor patients were first diagnosed with Graves' hyperthyroidism and then developed ophthalmopathy during follow-up. Trizol reagent was used to extract total RNA, and RNA quality was then checked on an Agilent 2100 Bioanalyzer.

The rearrangement combines TRBV11-2 with TRBJ1-2, and TRBD1 aligns with 7 junction nucleotides. The sequencing sample was made of blood. The sequence was collected from a man aged 30-40 years with Graves' hyperthyroidism that later progressed to Graves' ophthalmopathy. The DNA sequence is given as TGTGCCAGCAGCTTAGATGCAGGGGGCTATGGCTACACCTTC. Translated, it reads CASSLDAGGYGYTF.